One and the same sample provided the 23 T cell receptor beta chains below, sequenced in a study of cytomegalovirus exposure and HLA in healthy donors. Assay: immunoSEQ multiplex PCR; the TCRdb copy retains only in-frame clones and omits some. The sample lists about 150,000 clones, about 82% occurring once. Sequencing was carried out using PBMCs. These receptors all come from a human donor in good health.

A few counts support this clone. V usage is TRBV20-1 and J usage is TRBJ2-7; no definite D call. CDR1 and CDR2 from the germline V gene are DFQATT and SNEGSKA (reference sequence). V was trimmed by 5 bases and J by 0 bases, leaving 5 bases between them. The CDR3 runs to 11 residues. The CDR3 region is CSAGGSYEQYF. CDR3 coding DNA: TGCAGTGCTGGCGGCTCCTACGAGCAGTACTTC.

The chain links TRBV28 to TRBJ1-1; 9 bases agree with TRBD1. This CDR3 comprises 15 residues. J gave up 10 bases and V 5 bases, and 14 bases lay outside the gene matches. The germline gives CDR1 MDHEN, CDR2 SYDVKM. CDR3 in amino acids: CASSNQGTGMLLAFF. In DNA form, the CDR3 reads TGTGCCAGCAGTAATCAAGGGACAGGGATGTTGTTAGCTTTCTTT.

This chain uses TRBV6-6 with TRBJ2-7; possible D gene TRBD1, 5 bases. The length of the CDR3 is 14 residues. CDR1 is MNHNY and CDR2 is SVGAGI in the germline V gene (reference sequence). The V and J ends lost 0 bases and 3 bases respectively, with 9 bases between them. CDR3 loop: CASSYSVQGYEQYF. The CDR3 nucleotides read TGTGCCAGCAGTTACTCGGTGCAGGGCTACGAGCAGTACTTC.

The chain combines TRBV4-1 with TRBJ1-5; TRBD1 aligns across 8 bases. From germline, CDR1 is MGHRA and CDR2 YSYEKL. The CDR3 is made up of 16 amino acids. V gave up 5 bases and J gave up 1 base; unmatched junction bases: 7. The CDR3 loop is CASSSRTGTSNQPQHF. For the CDR3, the DNA is TGCGCCAGCAGCTCCCGGACAGGGACGAGCAATCAGCCCCAGCATTTT.

The genes are TRBV2 and TRBJ1-2; D remains ambiguous. With 8 bases removed from V and 1 base from J, the gap between germline ends came to 11 bases. The CDR3 runs 13 residues. From germline, CDR1 is SNHLY and CDR2 FYNNEI. In nucleotides, the CDR3 is TGTGCCAGCCTTAGACGACATAACTATGGCTACACCTTC. Amino acid sequence: CASLRRHNYGYTF. Variable domain in full (rest from reference TRBV2 and TRBJ1-2): EPEVTQTPSHQVTQMGQEVILRCVPISNHLYFYWYRQILGQKVEFLVSFYNNEISEKSEIFDDQFSVERPDGSNFTLKIRSTKLEDSAMYFCASLRRHNYGYTFGSGTRLTVV.

This sequence joins TRBV6-1 and TRBJ1-5; D remains ambiguous. Between the trimmed V and J ends, which lost 4 bases and 2 bases, there was a span of 6 bases. In germline, CDR1 is MNHNS, CDR2 SASEGT. This CDR3 contains 13 residues. Here the CDR3 DNA reads TGTGCCAGCAGTGTAGAGGGCAATCAGCCCCAGCATTTT. It is translated as CASSVEGNQPQHF.

The chain couples TRBV2 to TRBJ1-5, with TRBD1 as a possible D gene (5 bases). Germline V CDR1 and CDR2: SNHLY, FYNNEI. The length of the CDR3 is 14 residues. Trimming cost V 1 base and J 7 bases, with 11 bases left between them. The CDR3 loop is CASSEERGSQPQHF. In nucleotides, the CDR3 is TGTGCCAGCAGTGAAGAAAGGGGAAGCCAGCCCCAGCATTTT.

This chain uses TRBV28 with TRBJ1-5; 8 positions match TRBD1. The CDR3 runs to 15 residues. The J segment lost 4 bases and the V segment lost 6 bases, leaving 8 bases of the junction unmatched. CDR1 MDHEN and CDR2 SYDVKM come from the germline V gene. CDR3 sequence: CASRSGGTANQPQHF. In DNA form, the CDR3 reads TGTGCCAGCAGATCAGGGGGCACGGCTAATCAGCCCCAGCATTTT.

The V call is TRBV19, the J call TRBJ2-1; 7 bases line up with TRBD2. The germline CDR1 and CDR2 sequences are LNHDA and SQIVND (reference sequence). The V segment lost 4 bases and the J segment 15 bases; nucleotides outside the gene matches: 12. The CDR3 spans 13 residues. The CDR3 sequence: CASSTVTGGSPFF. CDR3 nucleotides: TGTGCCAGTAGTACGGTTACCGGCGGGAGCCCGTTCTTC.

The V call is TRBV10-3, the J call TRBJ1-1; 8 bases align to TRBD1. CDR1 is ENHRY, CDR2 SYGVKD, per germline. The V and J ends lost 4 bases and 4 bases, in that order; junction bases with no gene match: 5. CDR3 length: 14 amino acids. CDR3 coding DNA: TGTGCCATCAGTGTTAGGACAGGGCTCACTGAAGCTTTCTTT. Its translation is CAISVRTGLTEAFF.

The V call is TRBV19, the J call TRBJ2-7, with TRBD2 matching 13 bases. V shed 4 bases, J shed 6 bases, and the junction held 6 bases outside the gene matches. The CDR3 spans 15 residues. CDR1 is LNHDA, CDR2 SQIVND, per germline (reference sequence). In nucleotides, the CDR3 is TGTGCCAGTAGTAAAACTAGCGGGAGGGCCGTCGAGCAGTACTTC. Encoded protein: CASSKTSGRAVEQYF.

The sample holds one count of this clone. The rearrangement links TRBV5-1 to TRBJ2-3; D is undetermined. The V end was cut by 4 bases, the J end by 2 bases, with 11 bases between. The CDR3 runs to 14 residues. Per the germline V gene, CDR1 is SGHRS and CDR2 is YFSETQ. The CDR3 nucleotides read TGCGCCAGCAGCATAACCCCTACCACAGATACGCAGTATTTT. Its translation: CASSITPTTDTQYF.

Only one count was recorded for this clone. The chain couples TRBV27 to TRBJ1-1; D is perhaps TRBD1 (5 bases). V lost 6 bases to trimming and J lost 1 base, with 9 bases between them. The CDR3 has 13 amino acids. CDR1 is MNHEY, CDR2 SMNVEV, per germline (reference sequence). This CDR3 reads CASSRTGNTEAFF. The CDR3 DNA reads TGTGCCAGCAGCCGTACAGGGAACACTGAAGCTTTCTTT.

The CDR3 DNA follows: TGTGCCATCAGTGCTGGGACAGTCTTCAATGAGCAGTTCTTC. It is translated as CAISAGTVFNEQFF. The rearrangement uses TRBV10-3 and TRBJ2-1, with 7 bases fitting TRBD1. V shed 4 bases and J 6 bases; nucleotides not matched to a gene: 6. The CDR3 extends over 14 amino acids. CDR1 is ENHRY, CDR2 SYGVKD, per germline.

The rearrangement joins TRBV28 to TRBJ1-5; D not resolved. The V end lost 6 bases, the J end lost 3 bases, and 9 bases lay between the germline ends. This CDR3 has 13 residues. Per the germline V gene, CDR1 is MDHEN and CDR2 is SYDVKM. CDR3 sequence (DNA): TGTGCCAGCAGCGGGGATCTCAATCAGCCCCAGCATTTT. It yields the protein CASSGDLNQPQHF.

CDR3: CASSLAHSAGELFF. CDR3 coding DNA: TGTGCCAGCAGCTTAGCTCACTCTGCCGGGGAGCTGTTTTTT. The chain has TRBV7-9 and TRBJ2-2, with unresolved D. The germline V and J ends were trimmed by 0 bases and 6 bases, with 8 bases remaining between them. The CDR3 contains 14 residues. Germline CDR1 SEHNR, CDR2 FQNEAQ (reference sequence).

CDR3 sequence: CASRQGLNYGYTF. The CDR3 nucleotides read TGTGCCAGCAGGCAGGGGCTCAACTATGGCTACACCTTC. The chain has TRBV6-5 and TRBJ1-2; perhaps TRBD1 as D (6 bases). This CDR3 spans 13 amino acids. Germline V lookup: CDR1 MNHEY, CDR2 SVGAGI. Trimming cost V 6 bases and J 2 bases, with 10 bases left between them.

A few counts support this clone. The chain uses TRBV5-1 and TRBJ2-1, with D possibly being TRBD2 (6 bases). The CDR3 has 13 amino acids. From germline, CDR1 is SGHRS and CDR2 YFSETQ. Deletions cut 1 base from V and 7 bases from J, with 9 bases between. The CDR3 sequence: CASSLMAGNEQFF. As DNA, the CDR3 is TGCGCCAGCAGCTTGATGGCGGGAAATGAGCAGTTCTTC.

This chain links TRBV25-1 with TRBJ1-2; D gene ambiguous. The CDR3 totals 11 residues. Trimming stripped 7 bases from V and 5 bases from J, with 8 bases between. Germline assignment: CDR1 MGHDK and CDR2 SYGVNS. The DNA of the CDR3 is TGTGCCAGCAACTCCCGTTATGGCTACACCTTC. This sequence encodes CASNSRYGYTF.

This chain uses TRBV29-1 with TRBJ1-3, with D hard to call. The CDR3 has 15 residues. Per the germline V gene, CDR1 is SQVTM and CDR2 is ANQGSEA. V was cut by 5 bases and J by 3 bases, with 17 bases left in between. The CDR3 DNA reads TGCAGCGTTTTAGGCCCCGAGGGAGGTGGAAACACCATATATTTT. Protein sequence: CSVLGPEGGGNTIYF. Based on the CDR3 plus reference TRBV29-1 and TRBJ1-3, the full variable domain is SAVISQKPSRDICQRGTSLTIQCQVDSQVTMMFWYRQQPGQSLTLIATANQGSEATYESGFVIDKFPISRPNLTFSTLTVSNMSPEDSSIYLCSVLGPEGGGNTIYFGEGSWLTVV.

V gene TRBV7-2 combines with J gene TRBJ2-7; 12 bases align to TRBD2. This CDR3 has 16 amino acids. The V segment lost 3 bases and the J segment 6 bases; nucleotides outside the gene matches: 9. Germline lookup yields CDR1 SGHTA and CDR2 FQGNSA. For the CDR3, the DNA is TGTGCCAGCAGCTTCAATCCTAGCGGGAGGGCCATCGAGCAGTACTTC. It codes for CASSFNPSGRAIEQYF.

The chain joins TRBV28 to TRBJ2-2, with D maybe TRBD2 (6 bases). The CDR3 is made up of 14 amino acids. With 2 bases removed from V and 7 bases from J, the gap between germline ends came to 11 bases. Germline assignment: CDR1 MDHEN and CDR2 SYDVKM. The CDR3 bases are TGTGCCAGCAGTTTAGGAGGGGTAGGCGGGGAGCTGTTTTTT. Its protein is CASSLGGVGGELFF. Based on the CDR3 plus reference TRBV28 and TRBJ2-2, the full variable domain is DVKVTQSSRYLVKRTGEKVFLECVQDMDHENMFWYRQDPGLGLRLIYFSYDVKMKEKGDIPEGYSVSREKKERFSLILESASTNQTSMYLCASSLGGVGGELFFGEGSRLTVL.

This clone has a handful of counts. The chain has TRBV7-2 and TRBJ1-6; 9 bases are a match to TRBD1. CDR1 and CDR2 (germline): SGHTA, FQGNSA. J lost 7 bases, V lost 6 bases, and 4 bases had no gene match. The CDR3 runs to 14 residues. The CDR3 protein is CASSSTGGNSPLHF. DNA for the CDR3: TGTGCCAGCAGTTCGACAGGGGGGAATTCACCCCTCCACTTT.